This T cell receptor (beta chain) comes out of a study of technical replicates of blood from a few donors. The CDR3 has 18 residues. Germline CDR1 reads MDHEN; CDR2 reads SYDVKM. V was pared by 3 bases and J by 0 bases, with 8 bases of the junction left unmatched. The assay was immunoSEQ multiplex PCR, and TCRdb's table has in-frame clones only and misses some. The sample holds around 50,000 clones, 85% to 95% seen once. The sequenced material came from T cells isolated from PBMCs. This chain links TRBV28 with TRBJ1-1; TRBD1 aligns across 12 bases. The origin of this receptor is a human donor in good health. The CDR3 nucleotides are TGTGCCAGCAGTTTCCTAACCGGGACAGGGGGCGTGAACACTGAAGCTTTCTTT. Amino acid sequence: CASSFLTGTGGVNTEAFF.